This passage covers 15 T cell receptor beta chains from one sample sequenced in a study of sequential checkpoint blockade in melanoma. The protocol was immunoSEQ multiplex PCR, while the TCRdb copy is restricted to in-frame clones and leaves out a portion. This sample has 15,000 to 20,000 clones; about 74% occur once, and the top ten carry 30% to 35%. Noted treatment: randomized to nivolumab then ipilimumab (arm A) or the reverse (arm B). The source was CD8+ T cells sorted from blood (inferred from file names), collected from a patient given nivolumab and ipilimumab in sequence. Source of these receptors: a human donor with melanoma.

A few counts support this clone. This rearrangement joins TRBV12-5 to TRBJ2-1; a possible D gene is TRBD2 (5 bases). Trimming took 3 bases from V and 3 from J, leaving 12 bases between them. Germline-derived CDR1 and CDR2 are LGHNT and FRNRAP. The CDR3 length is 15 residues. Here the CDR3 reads CASGFFEGVYNEQFF. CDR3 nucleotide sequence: TGTGCTAGTGGTTTTTTTGAGGGTGTCTACAATGAGCAGTTCTTC. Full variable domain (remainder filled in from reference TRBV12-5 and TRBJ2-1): DARVTQTPRHKVTEMGQEVTMRCQPILGHNTVFWYRQTMMQGLELLAYFRNRAPLDDSGMPKDRFSAEMPDATLATLKIQPSEPRDSAVYFCASGFFEGVYNEQFFGPGTRLTVL.

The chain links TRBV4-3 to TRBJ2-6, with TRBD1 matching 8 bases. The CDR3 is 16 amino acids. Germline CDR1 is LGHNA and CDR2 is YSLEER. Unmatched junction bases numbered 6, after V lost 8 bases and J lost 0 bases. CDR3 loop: CASAGTGLSGANVLTF. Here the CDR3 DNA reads TGCGCCAGCGCCGGGACAGGCCTCTCTGGGGCCAACGTCCTGACTTTC.

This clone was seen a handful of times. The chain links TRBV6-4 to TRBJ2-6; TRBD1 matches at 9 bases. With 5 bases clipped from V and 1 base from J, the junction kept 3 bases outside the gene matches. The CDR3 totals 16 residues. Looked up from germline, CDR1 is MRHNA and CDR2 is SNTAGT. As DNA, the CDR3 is TGTGCCAGCAGTTTACAGGGGGCGTCTGGGGCCAACGTCCTGACTTTC. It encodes CASSLQGASGANVLTF.

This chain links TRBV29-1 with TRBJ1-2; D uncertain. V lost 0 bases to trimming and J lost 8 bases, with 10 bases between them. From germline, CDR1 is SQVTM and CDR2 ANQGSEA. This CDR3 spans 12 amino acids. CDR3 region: CSVEDLQYGYTF. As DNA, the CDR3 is TGCAGCGTTGAAGATCTTCAGTACGGCTACACCTTC.

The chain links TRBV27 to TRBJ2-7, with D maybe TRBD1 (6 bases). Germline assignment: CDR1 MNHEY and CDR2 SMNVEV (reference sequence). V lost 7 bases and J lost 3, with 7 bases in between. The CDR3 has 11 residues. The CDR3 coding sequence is TGTGCCAGCAAGACAGGCTACGAGCAGTACTTC. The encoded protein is CASKTGYEQYF.

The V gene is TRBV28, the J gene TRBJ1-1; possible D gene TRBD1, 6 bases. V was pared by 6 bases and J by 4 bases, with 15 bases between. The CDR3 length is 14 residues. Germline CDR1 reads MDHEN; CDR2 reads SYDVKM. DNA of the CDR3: TGTGCCAGCAGAGGGCGGGGGGCGAGCACTGAAGCTTTCTTT. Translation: CASRGRGASTEAFF.

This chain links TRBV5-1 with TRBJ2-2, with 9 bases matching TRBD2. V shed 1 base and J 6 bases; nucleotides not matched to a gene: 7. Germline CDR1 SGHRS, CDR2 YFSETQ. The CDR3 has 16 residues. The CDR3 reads CASSLFSGGLAGELFF. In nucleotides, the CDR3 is TGCGCCAGCAGCTTGTTTAGCGGGGGCTTGGCCGGGGAGCTGTTTTTT.

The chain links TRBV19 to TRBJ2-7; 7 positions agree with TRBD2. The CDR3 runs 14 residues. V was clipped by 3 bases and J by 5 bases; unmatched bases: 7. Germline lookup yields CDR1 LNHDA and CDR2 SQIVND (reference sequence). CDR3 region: CASSIVHGRDEQYF. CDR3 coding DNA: TGTGCCAGTAGTATCGTACATGGGAGGGACGAGCAGTACTTC. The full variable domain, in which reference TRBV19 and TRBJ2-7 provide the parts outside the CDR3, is DGGITQSPKYLFRKEGQNVTLSCEQNLNHDAMYWYRQDPGQGLRLIYYSQIVNDFQKGDIAEGYSVSREKKESFPLTVTSAQKNPTAFYLCASSIVHGRDEQYFGPGTRLTVT.

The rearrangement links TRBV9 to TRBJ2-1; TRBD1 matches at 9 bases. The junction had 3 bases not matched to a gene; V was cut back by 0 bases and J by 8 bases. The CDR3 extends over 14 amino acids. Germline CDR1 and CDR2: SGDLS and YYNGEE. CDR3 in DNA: TGTGCCAGCAGCGTAGGGGGACAGGGCTATGAGCAGTTCTTC. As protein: CASSVGGQGYEQFF.

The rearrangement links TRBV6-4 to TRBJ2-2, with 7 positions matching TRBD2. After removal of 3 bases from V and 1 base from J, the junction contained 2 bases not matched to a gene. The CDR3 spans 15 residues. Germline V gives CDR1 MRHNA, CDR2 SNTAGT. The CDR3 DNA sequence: TGTGCCAGCAGTGAGGCTAGCGGGAACACCGGGGAGCTGTTTTTT. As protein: CASSEASGNTGELFF.

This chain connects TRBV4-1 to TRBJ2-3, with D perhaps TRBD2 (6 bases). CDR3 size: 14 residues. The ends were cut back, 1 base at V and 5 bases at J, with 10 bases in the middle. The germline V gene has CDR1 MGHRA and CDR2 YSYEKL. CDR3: CASSQARAGDTQYF. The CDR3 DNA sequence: TGCGCCAGCAGCCAAGCCCGAGCGGGAGATACGCAGTATTTT.

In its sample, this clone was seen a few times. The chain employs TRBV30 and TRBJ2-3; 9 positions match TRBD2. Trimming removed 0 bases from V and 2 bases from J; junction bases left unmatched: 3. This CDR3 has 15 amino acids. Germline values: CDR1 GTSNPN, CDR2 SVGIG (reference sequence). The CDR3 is CAWSVSGGSTDTQYF. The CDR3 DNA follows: TGTGCCTGGAGTGTTAGCGGGGGTTCCACAGATACGCAGTATTTT.

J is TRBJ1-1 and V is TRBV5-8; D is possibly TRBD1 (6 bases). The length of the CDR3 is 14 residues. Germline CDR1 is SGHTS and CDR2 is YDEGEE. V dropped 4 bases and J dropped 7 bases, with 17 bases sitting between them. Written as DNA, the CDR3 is TGTGCCAGCAGCCATAGCGGGGGGCGGGATGAAGCTTTCTTT. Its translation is CASSHSGGRDEAFF.

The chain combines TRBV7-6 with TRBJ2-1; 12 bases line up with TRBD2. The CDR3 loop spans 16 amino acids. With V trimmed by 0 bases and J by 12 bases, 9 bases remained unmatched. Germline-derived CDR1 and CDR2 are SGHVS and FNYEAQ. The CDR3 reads CASSLAGSSGRARQFF. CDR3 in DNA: TGTGCCAGCAGCTTAGCGGGGTCTAGCGGGAGGGCCCGGCAGTTCTTC.

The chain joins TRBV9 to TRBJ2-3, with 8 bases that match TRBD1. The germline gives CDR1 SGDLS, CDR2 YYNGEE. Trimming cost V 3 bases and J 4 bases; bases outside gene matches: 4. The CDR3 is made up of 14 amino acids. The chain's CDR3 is CASSDGQGADTQYF. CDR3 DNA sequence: TGTGCCAGCAGCGACGGACAGGGCGCAGATACGCAGTATTTT.